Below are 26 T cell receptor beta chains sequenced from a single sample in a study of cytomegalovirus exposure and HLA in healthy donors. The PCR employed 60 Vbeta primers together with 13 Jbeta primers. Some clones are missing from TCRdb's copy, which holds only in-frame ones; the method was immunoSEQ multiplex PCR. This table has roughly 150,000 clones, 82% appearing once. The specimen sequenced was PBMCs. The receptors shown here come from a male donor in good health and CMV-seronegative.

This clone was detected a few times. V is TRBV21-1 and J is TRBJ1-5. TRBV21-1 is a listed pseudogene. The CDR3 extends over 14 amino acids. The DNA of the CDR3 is TGTGCCAGCAGCCGGGTGCGGGGCAATCAGCCCCAGCATTTT. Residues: CASSRVRGNQPQHF.

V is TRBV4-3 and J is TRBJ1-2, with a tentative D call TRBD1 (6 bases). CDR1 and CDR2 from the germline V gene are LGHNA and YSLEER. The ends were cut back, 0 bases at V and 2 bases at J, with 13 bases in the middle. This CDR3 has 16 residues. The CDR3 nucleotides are TGCGCCAGCAGCCAAGAGAGGCAGGGGCTCAACTATGGCTACACCTTC. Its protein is CASSQERQGLNYGYTF.

This chain's CDR3 is CASGSTGTHNEQFF. DNA of the CDR3: TGTGCTAGTGGTTCGACCGGGACTCACAATGAGCAGTTCTTC. The chain joins TRBV12-5 to TRBJ2-1, with a weak D call TRBD2 (6 bases). From germline, CDR1 is LGHNT and CDR2 FRNRAP. Trimming took off 4 bases at V and 5 bases at J, with 12 bases between the two ends. This CDR3 is built from 14 residues.

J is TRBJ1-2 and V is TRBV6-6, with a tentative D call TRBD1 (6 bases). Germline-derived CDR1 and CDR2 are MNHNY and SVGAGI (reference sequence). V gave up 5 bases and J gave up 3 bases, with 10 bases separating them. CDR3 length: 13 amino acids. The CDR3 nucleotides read TGTGCCAGCAGTACCCCAGGGGACTATGGCTACACCTTC. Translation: CASSTPGDYGYTF.

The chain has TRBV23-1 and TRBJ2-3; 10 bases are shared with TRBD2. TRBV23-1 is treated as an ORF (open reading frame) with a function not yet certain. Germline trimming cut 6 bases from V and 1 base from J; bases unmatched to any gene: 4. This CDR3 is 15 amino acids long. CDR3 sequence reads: CASSPGLAGTDTQYF. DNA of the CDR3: TGCGCCAGCAGCCCCGGACTAGCGGGCACAGATACGCAGTATTTT.

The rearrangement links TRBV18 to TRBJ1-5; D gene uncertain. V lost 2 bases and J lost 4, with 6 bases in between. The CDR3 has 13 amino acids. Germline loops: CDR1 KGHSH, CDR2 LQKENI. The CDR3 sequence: CASSPGENQPQHF. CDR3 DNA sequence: TGTGCCAGCTCACCAGGGGAGAATCAGCCCCAGCATTTT.

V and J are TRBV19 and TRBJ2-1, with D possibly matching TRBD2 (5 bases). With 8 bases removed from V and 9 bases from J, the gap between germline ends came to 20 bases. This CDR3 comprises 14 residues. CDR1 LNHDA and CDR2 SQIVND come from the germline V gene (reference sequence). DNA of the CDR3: TGTGCCAGTCAGAGCGGAGCCCACTCGGGTGAGCAGTTCTTC. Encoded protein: CASQSGAHSGEQFF.

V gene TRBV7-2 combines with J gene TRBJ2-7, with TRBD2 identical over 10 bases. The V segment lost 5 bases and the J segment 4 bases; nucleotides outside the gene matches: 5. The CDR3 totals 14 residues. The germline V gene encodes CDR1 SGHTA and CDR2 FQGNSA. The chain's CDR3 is CASSQTSGVYEQYF. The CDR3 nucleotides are TGTGCCAGCAGCCAAACTAGCGGGGTTTACGAGCAGTACTTC.

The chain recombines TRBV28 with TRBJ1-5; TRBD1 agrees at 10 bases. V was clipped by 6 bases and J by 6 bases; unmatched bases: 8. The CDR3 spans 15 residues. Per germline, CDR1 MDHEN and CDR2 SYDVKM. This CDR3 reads CASRRQGARGQPQHF. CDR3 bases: TGTGCCAGCAGGCGACAGGGGGCGCGGGGTCAGCCCCAGCATTTT. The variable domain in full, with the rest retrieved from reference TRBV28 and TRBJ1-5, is DVKVTQSSRYLVKRTGEKVFLECVQDMDHENMFWYRQDPGLGLRLIYFSYDVKMKEKGDIPEGYSVSREKKERFSLILESASTNQTSMYLCASRRQGARGQPQHFGDGTRLSIL.

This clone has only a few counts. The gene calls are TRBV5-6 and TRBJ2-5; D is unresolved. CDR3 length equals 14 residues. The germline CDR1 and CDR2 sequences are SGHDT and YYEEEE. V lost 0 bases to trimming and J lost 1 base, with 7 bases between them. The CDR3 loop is CASSLDSGQETQYF. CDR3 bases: TGTGCCAGCAGCTTGGATTCGGGCCAAGAGACCCAGTACTTC. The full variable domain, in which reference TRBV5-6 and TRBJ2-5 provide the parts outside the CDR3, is DAGVTQSPTHLIKTRGQQVTLRCSPKSGHDTVSWYQQALGQGPQFIFQYYEEEERQRGNFPDRFSGHQFPNYSSELNVNALLLGDSALYLCASSLDSGQETQYFGPGTRLLVL.

The CDR3, as DNA: TGTGCCAGCAGCCCCGGACTAGCGGGAGAGGTCACCGGGGAGCTGTTTTTT. Encoded protein: CASSPGLAGEVTGELFF. The V gene is TRBV7-9, the J gene TRBJ2-2; TRBD2 matches at 13 bases. V lost 5 bases, J lost 4 bases, and 7 bases stayed unmatched. The CDR3 totals 17 residues. Germline assignment: CDR1 SEHNR and CDR2 FQNEAQ (reference sequence).

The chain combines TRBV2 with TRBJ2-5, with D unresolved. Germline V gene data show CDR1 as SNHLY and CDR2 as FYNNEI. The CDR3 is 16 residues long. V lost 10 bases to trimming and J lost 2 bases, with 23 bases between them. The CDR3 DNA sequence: TGTGCCACCGCCTCGAAGGTGGCAGGTTCGCAAGAGACCCAGTACTTC. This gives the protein CATASKVAGSQETQYF.

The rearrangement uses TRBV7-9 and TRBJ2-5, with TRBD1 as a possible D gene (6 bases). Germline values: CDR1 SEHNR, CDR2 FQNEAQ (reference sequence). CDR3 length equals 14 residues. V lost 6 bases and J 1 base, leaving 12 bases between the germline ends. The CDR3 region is CASREYRAQETQYF. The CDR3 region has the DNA TGTGCCAGCAGGGAATACAGGGCCCAAGAGACCCAGTACTTC.

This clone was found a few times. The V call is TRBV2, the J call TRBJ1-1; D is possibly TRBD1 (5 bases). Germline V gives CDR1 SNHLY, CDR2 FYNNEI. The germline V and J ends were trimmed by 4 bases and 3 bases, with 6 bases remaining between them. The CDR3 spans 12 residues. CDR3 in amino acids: CASSGGDTEAFF. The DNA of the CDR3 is TGTGCCAGCAGTGGGGGCGACACTGAAGCTTTCTTT.

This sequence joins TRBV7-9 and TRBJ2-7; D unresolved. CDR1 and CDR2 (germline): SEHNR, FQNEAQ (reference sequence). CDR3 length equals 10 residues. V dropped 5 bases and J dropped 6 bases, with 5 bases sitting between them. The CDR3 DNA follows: TGTGCCAGCAGCCGTTCCGAGCAGTACTTC. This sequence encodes CASSRSEQYF.

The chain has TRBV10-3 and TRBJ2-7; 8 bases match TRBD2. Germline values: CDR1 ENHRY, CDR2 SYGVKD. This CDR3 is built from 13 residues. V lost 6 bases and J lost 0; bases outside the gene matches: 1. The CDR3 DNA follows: TGTGCCATCAGGCGGGAGGACTCCTACGAGCAGTACTTC. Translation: CAIRREDSYEQYF.

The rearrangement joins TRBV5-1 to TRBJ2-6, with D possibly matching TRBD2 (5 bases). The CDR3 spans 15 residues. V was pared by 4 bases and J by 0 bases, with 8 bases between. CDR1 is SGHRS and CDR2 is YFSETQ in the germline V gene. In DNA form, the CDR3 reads TGCGCCAGCAGCGACTATCTCTCTGGGGCCAACGTCCTGACTTTC. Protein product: CASSDYLSGANVLTF.

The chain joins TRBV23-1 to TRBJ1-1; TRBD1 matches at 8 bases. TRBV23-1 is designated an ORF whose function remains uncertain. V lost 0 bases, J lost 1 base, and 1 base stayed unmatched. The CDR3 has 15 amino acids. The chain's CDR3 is CASSQSGQENTEAFF. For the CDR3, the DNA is TGCGCCAGCAGTCAATCGGGACAGGAGAACACTGAAGCTTTCTTT.

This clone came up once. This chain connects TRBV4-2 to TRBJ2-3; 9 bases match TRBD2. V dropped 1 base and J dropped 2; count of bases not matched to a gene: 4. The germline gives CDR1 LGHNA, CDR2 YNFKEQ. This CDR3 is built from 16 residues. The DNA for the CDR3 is TGTGCCAGCAGCCAAGTTCTAGCGGGGACCACAGATACGCAGTATTTT. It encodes CASSQVLAGTTDTQYF.

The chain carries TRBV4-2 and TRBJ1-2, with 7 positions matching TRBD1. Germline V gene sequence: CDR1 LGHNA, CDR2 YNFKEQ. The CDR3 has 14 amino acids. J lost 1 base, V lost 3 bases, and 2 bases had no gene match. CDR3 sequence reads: CASSHTGDNYGYTF. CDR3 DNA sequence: TGTGCCAGCAGCCATACAGGGGATAACTATGGCTACACCTTC.

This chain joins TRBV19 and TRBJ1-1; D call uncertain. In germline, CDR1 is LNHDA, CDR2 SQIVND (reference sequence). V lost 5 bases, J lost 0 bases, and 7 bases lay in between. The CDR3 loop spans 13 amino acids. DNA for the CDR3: TGTGCCAGTAGTCTTGGGCTGAACACTGAAGCTTTCTTT. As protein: CASSLGLNTEAFF.

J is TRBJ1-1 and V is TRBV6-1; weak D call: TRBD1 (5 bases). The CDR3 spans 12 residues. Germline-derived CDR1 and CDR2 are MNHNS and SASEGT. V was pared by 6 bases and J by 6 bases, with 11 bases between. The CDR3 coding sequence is TGTGCCAGCAGCTACACAGGTTCTGAAGCTTTCTTT. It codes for CASSYTGSEAFF.

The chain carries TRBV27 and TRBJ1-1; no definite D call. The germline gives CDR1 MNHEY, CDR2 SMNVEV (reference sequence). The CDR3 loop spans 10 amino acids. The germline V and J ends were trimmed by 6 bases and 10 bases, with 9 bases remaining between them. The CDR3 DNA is TGTGCCAGCAGAGACAATAGAGCTTTCTTT. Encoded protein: CASRDNRAFF.

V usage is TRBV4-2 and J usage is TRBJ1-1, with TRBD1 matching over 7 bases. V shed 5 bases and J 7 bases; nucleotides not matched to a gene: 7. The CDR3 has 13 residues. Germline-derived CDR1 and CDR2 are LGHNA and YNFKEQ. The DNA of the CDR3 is TGTGCCAGCAGCGTAGAACAGGGGAGTGAAGCTTTCTTT. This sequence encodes CASSVEQGSEAFF.

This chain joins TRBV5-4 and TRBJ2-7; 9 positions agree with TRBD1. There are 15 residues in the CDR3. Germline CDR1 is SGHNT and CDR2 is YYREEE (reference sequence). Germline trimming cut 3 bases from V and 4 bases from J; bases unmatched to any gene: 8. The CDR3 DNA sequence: TGTGCCAGCAGCTCGGCCGGGACAGGGATTTACGAGCAGTACTTC. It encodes CASSSAGTGIYEQYF.

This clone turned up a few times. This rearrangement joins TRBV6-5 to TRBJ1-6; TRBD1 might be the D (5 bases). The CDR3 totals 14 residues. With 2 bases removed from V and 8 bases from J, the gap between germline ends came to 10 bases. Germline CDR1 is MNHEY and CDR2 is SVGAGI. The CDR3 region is CASSYGQGYSPLHF. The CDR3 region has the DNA TGTGCCAGCAGTTACGGTCAGGGTTATTCACCCCTCCACTTT.